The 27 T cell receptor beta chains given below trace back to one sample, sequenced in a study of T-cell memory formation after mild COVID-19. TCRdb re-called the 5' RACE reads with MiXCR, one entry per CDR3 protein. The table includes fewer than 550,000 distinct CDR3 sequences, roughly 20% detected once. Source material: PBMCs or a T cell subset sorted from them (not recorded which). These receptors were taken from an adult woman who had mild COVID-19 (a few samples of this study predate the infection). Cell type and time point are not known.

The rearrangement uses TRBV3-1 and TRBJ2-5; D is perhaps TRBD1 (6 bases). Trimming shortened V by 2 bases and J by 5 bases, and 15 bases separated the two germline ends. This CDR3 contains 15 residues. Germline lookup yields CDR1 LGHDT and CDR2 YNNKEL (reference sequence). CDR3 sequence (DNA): TGTGCCAGCAGCCAATCCCGACAGGATCGGGAGACCCAGTACTTC. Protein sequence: CASSQSRQDRETQYF.

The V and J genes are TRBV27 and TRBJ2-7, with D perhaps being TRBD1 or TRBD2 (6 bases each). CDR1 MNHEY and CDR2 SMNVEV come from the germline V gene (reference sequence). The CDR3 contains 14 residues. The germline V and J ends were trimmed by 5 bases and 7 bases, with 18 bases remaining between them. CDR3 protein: CASSERGGRGEQYF. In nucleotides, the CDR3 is TGTGCCAGCAGTGAGCGAGGGGGACGGGGGGAGCAGTACTTC.

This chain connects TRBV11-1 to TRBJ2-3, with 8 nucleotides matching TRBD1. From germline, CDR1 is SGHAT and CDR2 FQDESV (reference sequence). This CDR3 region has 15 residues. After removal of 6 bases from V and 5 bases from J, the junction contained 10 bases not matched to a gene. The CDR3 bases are TGTGCCAGCAGTAACGACAGGGGAATAAAAGATACGCAGTATTTT. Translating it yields CASSNDRGIKDTQYF.

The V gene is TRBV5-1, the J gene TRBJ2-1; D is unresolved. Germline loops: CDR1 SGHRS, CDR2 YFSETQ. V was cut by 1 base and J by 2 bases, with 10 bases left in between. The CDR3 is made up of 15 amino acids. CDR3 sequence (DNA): TGCGCCAGCAGCTTGTTGTCAGGAGCCTACAATGAGCAGTTCTTC. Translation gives CASSLLSGAYNEQFF.

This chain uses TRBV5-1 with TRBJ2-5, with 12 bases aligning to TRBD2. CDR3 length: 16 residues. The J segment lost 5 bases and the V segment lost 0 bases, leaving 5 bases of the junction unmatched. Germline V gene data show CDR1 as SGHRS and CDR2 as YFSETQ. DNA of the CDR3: TGCGCCAGCAGCTTGGACGGCCTAGCGGGAGGGGAGACCCAGTACTTC. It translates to CASSLDGLAGGETQYF.

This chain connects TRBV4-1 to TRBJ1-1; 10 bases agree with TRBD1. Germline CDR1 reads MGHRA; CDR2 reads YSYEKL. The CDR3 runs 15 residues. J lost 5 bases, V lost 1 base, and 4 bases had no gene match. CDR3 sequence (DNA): TGCGCCAGCAGCCAAGGGGACAGGGGTTTGACTGAAGCTTTCTTT. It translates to CASSQGDRGLTEAFF.

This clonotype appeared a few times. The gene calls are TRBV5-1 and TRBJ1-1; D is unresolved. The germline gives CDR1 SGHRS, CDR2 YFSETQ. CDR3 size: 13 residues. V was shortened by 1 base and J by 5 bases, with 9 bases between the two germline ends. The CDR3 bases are TGCGCCAGCAGCTTGAATCAACGAACTGAAGCTTTCTTT. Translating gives CASSLNQRTEAFF.

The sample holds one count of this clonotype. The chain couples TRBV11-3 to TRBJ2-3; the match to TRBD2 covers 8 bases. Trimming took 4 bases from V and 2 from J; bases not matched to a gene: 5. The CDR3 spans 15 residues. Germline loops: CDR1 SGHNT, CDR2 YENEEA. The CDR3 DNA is TGTGCCAGCAGCTCGCGGGGGGCAGACACAGATACGCAGTATTTT. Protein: CASSSRGADTDTQYF.

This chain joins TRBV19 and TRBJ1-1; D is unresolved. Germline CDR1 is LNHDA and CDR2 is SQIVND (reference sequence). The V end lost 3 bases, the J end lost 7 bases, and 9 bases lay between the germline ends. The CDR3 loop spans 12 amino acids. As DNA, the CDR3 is TGTGCCAGTAGTATCGGCGGCCTTGAAGCTTTCTTT. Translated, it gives CASSIGGLEAFF.

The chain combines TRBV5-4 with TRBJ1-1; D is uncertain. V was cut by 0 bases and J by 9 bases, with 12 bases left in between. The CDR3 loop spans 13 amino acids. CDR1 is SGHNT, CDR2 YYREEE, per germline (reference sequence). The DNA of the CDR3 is TGTGCCAGCAGCTTGGAGGAGCTCAGCAAAGCTTTCTTT. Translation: CASSLEELSKAFF.

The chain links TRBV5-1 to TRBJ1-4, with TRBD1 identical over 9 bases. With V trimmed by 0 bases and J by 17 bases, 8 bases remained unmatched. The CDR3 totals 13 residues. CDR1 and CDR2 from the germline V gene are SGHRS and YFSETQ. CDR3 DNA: TGCGCCAGCAGCTTGGATGGGGGACAGGGCGACTTTTTT. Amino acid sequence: CASSLDGGQGDFF.

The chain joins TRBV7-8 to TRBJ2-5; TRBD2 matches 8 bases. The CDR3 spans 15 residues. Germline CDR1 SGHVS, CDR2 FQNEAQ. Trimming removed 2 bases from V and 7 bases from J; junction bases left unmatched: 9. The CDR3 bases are TGTGCCAGCAGCTTACAAGGACTAGCTCAGGGGACCCAGTACTTC. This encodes CASSLQGLAQGTQYF.

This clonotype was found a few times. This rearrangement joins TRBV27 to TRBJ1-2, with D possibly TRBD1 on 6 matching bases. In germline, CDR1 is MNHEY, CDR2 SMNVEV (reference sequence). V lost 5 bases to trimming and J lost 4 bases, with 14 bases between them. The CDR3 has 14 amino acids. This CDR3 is CASSPNDRRYGYTF. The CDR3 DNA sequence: TGTGCCAGCAGTCCAAACGACAGGCGCTATGGCTACACCTTC.

The CDR3 loop reads CASSYEGSYRDTQYF. DNA for the CDR3: TGTGCCAGCAGTTACGAGGGTTCCTATCGGGATACGCAGTATTTT. The chain uses TRBV6-5 and TRBJ2-3; TRBD2 might be the D (5 bases). V lost 2 bases, J lost 6 bases, and 15 bases lay in between. This CDR3 has 15 amino acids. CDR1 and CDR2 from the germline V gene are MNHEY and SVGAGI.

CDR3 sequence: CASSLGAHYEQYF. In DNA, the CDR3 is TGTGCCAGCAGCTTAGGGGCCCACTACGAGCAGTACTTC. The chain has TRBV7-9 and TRBJ2-7; unclear D gene. CDR3 size: 13 residues. V lost 1 base and J lost 3, with 7 bases in between. Germline V gives CDR1 SEHNR, CDR2 FQNEAQ (reference sequence).

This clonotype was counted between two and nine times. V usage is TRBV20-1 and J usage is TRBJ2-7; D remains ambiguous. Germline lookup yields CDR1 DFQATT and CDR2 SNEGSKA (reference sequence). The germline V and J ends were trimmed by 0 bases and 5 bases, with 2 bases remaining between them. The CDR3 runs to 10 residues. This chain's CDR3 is CSARDDEQYF. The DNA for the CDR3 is TGCAGTGCTAGAGATGACGAGCAGTACTTC.

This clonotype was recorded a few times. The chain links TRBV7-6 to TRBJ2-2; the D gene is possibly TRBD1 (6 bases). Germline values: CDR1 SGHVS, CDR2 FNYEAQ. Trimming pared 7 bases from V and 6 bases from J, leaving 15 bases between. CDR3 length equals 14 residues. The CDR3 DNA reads TGTGCCAGCACAGTCTACAGGGCGGCCGGGGAGCTGTTTTTT. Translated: CASTVYRAAGELFF.

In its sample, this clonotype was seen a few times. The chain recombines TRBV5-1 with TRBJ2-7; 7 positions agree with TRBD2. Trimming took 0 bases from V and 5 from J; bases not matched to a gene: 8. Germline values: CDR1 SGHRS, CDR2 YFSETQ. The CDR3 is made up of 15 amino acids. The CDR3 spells CASSLGGTSGDEQYF. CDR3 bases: TGCGCCAGCAGCTTGGGTGGGACCAGCGGGGACGAGCAGTACTTC.

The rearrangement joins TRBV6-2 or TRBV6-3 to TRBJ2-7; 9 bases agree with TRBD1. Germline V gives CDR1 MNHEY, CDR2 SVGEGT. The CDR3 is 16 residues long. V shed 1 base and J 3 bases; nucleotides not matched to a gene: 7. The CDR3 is CASSYFYGTGSYEQYF. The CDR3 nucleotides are TGTGCCAGCAGTTACTTCTACGGGACAGGGAGCTACGAGCAGTACTTC.

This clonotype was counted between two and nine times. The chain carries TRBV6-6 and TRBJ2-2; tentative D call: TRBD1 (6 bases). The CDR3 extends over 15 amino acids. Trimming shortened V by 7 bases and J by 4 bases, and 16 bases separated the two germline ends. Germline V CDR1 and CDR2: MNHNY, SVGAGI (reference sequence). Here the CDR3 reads CASKSGQIFTGELFF. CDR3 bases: TGTGCCAGCAAGTCCGGACAGATATTCACCGGGGAGCTGTTTTTT.

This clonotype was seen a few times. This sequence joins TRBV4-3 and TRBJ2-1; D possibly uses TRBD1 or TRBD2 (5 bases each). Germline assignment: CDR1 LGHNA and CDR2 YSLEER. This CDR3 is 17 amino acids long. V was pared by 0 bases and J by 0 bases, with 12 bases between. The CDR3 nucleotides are TGCGCCAGCAGCCAAGATCTGGGGACCTCCTCCTACAATGAGCAGTTCTTC. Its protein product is CASSQDLGTSSYNEQFF.

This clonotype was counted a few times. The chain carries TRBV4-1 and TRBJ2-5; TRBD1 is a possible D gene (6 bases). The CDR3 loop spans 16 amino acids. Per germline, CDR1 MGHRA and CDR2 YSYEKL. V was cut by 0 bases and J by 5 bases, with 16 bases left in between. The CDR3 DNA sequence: TGCGCCAGCAGCCAAGATGGTCACAGGGACGAGGAGACCCAGTACTTC. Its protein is CASSQDGHRDEETQYF.

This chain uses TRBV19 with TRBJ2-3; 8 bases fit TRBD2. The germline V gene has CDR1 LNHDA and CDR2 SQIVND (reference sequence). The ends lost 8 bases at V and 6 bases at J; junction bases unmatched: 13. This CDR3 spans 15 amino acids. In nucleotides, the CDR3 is TGTGCCAGTGAAGCCCGAGCGGGGGCCTTCGATACGCAGTATTTT. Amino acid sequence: CASEARAGAFDTQYF.

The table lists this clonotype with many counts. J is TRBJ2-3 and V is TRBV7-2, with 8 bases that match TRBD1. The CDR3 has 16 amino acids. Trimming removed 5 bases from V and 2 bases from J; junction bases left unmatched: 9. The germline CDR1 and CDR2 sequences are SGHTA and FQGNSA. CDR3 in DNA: TGTGCCAGCAGCGGTCGACAGGGGACCCCCACAGATACGCAGTATTTT. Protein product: CASSGRQGTPTDTQYF.

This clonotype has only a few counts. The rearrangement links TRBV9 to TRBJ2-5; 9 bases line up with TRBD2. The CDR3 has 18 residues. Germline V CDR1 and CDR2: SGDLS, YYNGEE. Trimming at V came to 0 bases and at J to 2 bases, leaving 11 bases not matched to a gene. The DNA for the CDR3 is TGTGCCAGCAGCGTAGGAAGTATGGGACTAGCCCTACAAGAGACCCAGTACTTC. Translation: CASSVGSMGLALQETQYF.

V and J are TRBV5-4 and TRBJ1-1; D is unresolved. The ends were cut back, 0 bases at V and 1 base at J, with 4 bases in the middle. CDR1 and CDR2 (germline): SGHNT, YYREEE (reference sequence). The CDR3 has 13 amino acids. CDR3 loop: CASSLDKNTEAFF. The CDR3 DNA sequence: TGTGCCAGCAGCTTGGACAAGAACACTGAAGCTTTCTTT.

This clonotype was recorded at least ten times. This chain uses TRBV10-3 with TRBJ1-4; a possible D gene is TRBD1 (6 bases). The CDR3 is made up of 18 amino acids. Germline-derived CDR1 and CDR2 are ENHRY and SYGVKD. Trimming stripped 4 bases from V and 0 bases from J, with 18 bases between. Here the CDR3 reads CAISVGRGGGTTNEKLFF. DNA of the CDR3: TGTGCCATCAGTGTCGGCAGGGGAGGAGGAACAACTAATGAAAAACTGTTTTTT.